A single sample gave rise to the 25 T cell receptor beta chains below, sequenced in a study of blood T cells in healthy people across ages. For the second PCR, which ran for roughly 7 to 11 cycles, a sample-barcoded 5' primer and a J-beta primer mix were used. Each CDR3 protein is one row after TCRdb ran MiXCR on the 5' RACE reads. The sample lists about 680,000 distinct CDR3 sequences; around 48% were seen once. Sequenced input: blood. The receptors were gathered from a woman aged 55-75 years in good health.

There are a few counts of this clonotype. The genes are TRBV7-2 and TRBJ1-6; D is ambiguous. V was trimmed by 2 bases and J by 8 bases, leaving 4 bases between them. The CDR3 has 12 amino acids. Germline assignment: CDR1 SGHTA and CDR2 FQGNSA. The CDR3 protein is CASSLLHSPLHF. The CDR3 DNA reads as TGTGCCAGCAGCTTATTACATTCACCCCTCCACTTT.

V is TRBV12-3 or TRBV12-4 and J is TRBJ2-1; TRBD1 agrees at 8 bases. The DNA end lines up better with TRBJ2-7; the J call may be wrong. CDR3 size: 15 residues. CDR3 bases: TGTGCCAGCTCCGTCTGGGACAGGATGTACAATGAGCAGTACTTC. Translated: CASSVWDRMYNEQYF.

The CDR3 loop is CASSYIAGHNEKLFF. The CDR3, as DNA: TGTGCCAGCAGTTATATCGCAGGGCATAATGAAAAACTGTTTTTT. The rearrangement joins TRBV6-6 to TRBJ1-4; TRBD1 might be the D (5 bases). Trimming removed 3 bases at V and 4 bases at J, with 12 bases between. The CDR3 spans 15 residues. The germline V gene has CDR1 MNHNY and CDR2 SVGAGI (reference sequence).

The CDR3 loop reads CASSARGWRTSGSETQYF. CDR3 in DNA: TGTGCCAGCAGCGCCAGAGGTTGGAGGACTAGCGGGAGCGAGACCCAGTACTTC. The chain combines TRBV9 with TRBJ2-5; 13 bases line up with TRBD2. Trimming took 3 bases from V and 5 from J; bases not matched to a gene: 13. The germline V gene has CDR1 SGDLS and CDR2 YYNGEE. The CDR3 length is 18 residues.

This chain connects TRBV7-2 to TRBJ2-7; the D gene is possibly TRBD1 (6 bases). The CDR3 is 14 amino acids. Germline-derived CDR1 and CDR2 are SGHTA and FQGNSA. Trimming removed 5 bases from V and 1 base from J, with 12 bases in between. CDR3 nucleotides: TGTGCCAGCAGCGCCTACAGGGTATCCTACGAGCAGTACTTC. This codes for CASSAYRVSYEQYF.

A few counts support this clonotype. This sequence joins TRBV12-3 or TRBV12-4 and TRBJ1-5; 7 bases line up with TRBD1. Trimming at V came to 2 bases and at J to 6 bases, leaving 7 bases not matched to a gene. The CDR3 is 15 residues long. The CDR3 nucleotides read TGTGCCAGCAGTTTAACAGGGGAAATGGGTCAGCCCCAGCATTTT. Encoded protein: CASSLTGEMGQPQHF.

This clonotype was recorded a few times. This chain connects TRBV4-3 to TRBJ1-6; 8 nucleotides agree with TRBD1. V lost 1 base and J lost 7; bases outside the gene matches: 6. The CDR3 has 16 residues. Germline V gives CDR1 LGHNA, CDR2 YSLEER. The CDR3 reads CASSQVADRGNSPLHF. The CDR3 DNA follows: TGCGCCAGCAGCCAAGTCGCAGACAGGGGCAATTCACCCCTCCACTTT.

CDR3 region: CASRGLAGGGMNNEQFF. The DNA for the CDR3 is TGTGCCAGCAGGGGACTAGCGGGTGGAGGGATGAACAATGAGCAGTTCTTC. The chain links TRBV28 to TRBJ2-1, with 12 bases lining up with TRBD2. Germline trimming cut 6 bases from V and 5 bases from J; bases unmatched to any gene: 11. The CDR3 consists of 17 residues. Germline CDR1 MDHEN, CDR2 SYDVKM.

This clonotype was recorded a few times. The chain has TRBV7-9 and TRBJ2-7; 10 bases are shared with TRBD1. With 5 bases clipped from V and 8 bases from J, the junction kept 27 bases outside the gene matches. CDR3 length equals 20 residues. From germline, CDR1 is SEHNR and CDR2 FQNEAQ (reference sequence). The CDR3 DNA reads TGTGCCAGCAGCGGACCGGTCCGGGACAGGGGTCTTACCAACCTTTTCCAGCAGTACTTC. It translates to CASSGPVRDRGLTNLFQQYF. The variable domain in full, completed from reference TRBV7-9 and TRBJ2-7, reads DTGVSQNPRHKITKRGQNVTFRCDPISEHNRLYWYRQTLGQGPEFLTYFQNEAQLEKSRLLSDRFSAERPKGSFSTLEIQRTEQGDSAMYLCASSGPVRDRGLTNLFQQYFGPGTRLTVT.

Remarks on this clonotype: One junction end does not reproduce the germline sequence, and a read error may be involved. CDR3 bases: TGTGCCAGCAGGGGGCTCGGGGGGGTCTACGAGCAGTACTTT. It encodes CASRGLGGVYEQYF. The V and J genes are TRBV28 and TRBJ2-7, with TRBD2 matching over 8 bases. The CDR3 is 14 amino acids. CDR1 is MDHEN, CDR2 SYDVKM, per germline.

In regard to this clonotype: A read error is likely here: a far larger clone is one base away. The rearrangement links TRBV7-9 to TRBJ2-7, with 7 positions matching TRBD1. Germline V CDR1 and CDR2: SEHNR, FQNEAQ (reference sequence). CDR3 length equals 13 residues. V gave up 3 bases and J gave up 6 bases; unmatched junction bases: 5. The CDR3 coding sequence is TGTGCCAGCAGCTTGACAGGGACCTCCGAGCAGTACTTC. It translates to CASSLTGTSEQYF.

The chain combines TRBV20-1 with TRBJ2-3; 9 bases fit TRBD2. Germline CDR1 DFQATT, CDR2 SNEGSKA (reference sequence). Unmatched junction bases numbered 18, after V lost 6 bases and J lost 11 bases. The CDR3 totals 15 residues. The CDR3 bases are TGCAGTGCCCATGACCGCGGAACTAGCGGGTTAAGGCAGTATTTT. Residues: CSAHDRGTSGLRQYF.

This chain links TRBV2 with TRBJ1-1; 7 bases line up with TRBD1. The V gene's germline CDR1 is SNHLY and CDR2 FYNNEI. The CDR3 is 13 amino acids. With V trimmed by 5 bases and J by 4 bases, 4 bases remained unmatched. The DNA of the CDR3 is TGTGCCAGCAGTCCACAGGGGTTCACTGAAGCTTTCTTT. It specifies CASSPQGFTEAFF. The variable domain in full, completed from reference TRBV2 and TRBJ1-1, reads EPEVTQTPSHQVTQMGQEVILRCVPISNHLYFYWYRQILGQKVEFLVSFYNNEISEKSEIFDDQFSVERPDGSNFTLKIRSTKLEDSAMYFCASSPQGFTEAFFGQGTRLTVV.

The rearrangement uses TRBV7-3 and TRBJ2-3; 8 bases map to TRBD1. This CDR3 region has 15 residues. Germline V gives CDR1 SGHTA, CDR2 FQGTGA. Trimming cost V 5 bases and J 2 bases; bases outside gene matches: 6. The CDR3 here is CASSTQGVDTDTQYF. CDR3 coding DNA: TGTGCCAGCAGCACACAGGGGGTCGACACAGATACGCAGTATTTT.

CDR3 in DNA: TGTGCCAGCAGCCCCGAAGGGCGGATGAACACTGAAGCTTTCTTT. It yields the protein CASSPEGRMNTEAFF. The gene calls are TRBV3-1 and TRBJ1-1; D gene uncertain. Germline lookup yields CDR1 LGHDT and CDR2 YNNKEL (reference sequence). The V gene lost 4 bases and the J gene lost 0 bases, with 12 bases spanning the gap. This CDR3 is built from 15 residues.

The chain couples TRBV7-8 to TRBJ2-1, with 9 bases that match TRBD2. CDR3 length equals 16 residues. From germline, CDR1 is SGHVS and CDR2 FQNEAQ. V lost 0 bases to trimming and J lost 2 bases; unmatched junction nucleotides: 2. In DNA, the CDR3 is TGTGCCAGCAGCTTAGCGTGGACTAGCGCCTACAATGAGCAGTTCTTC. As protein: CASSLAWTSAYNEQFF.

This clonotype was seen a few times. J is TRBJ2-1 and V is TRBV5-1, with 10 bases aligning to TRBD1. The CDR3 length is 16 residues. Germline CDR1 is SGHRS and CDR2 is YFSETQ. Trimming removed 1 base from V and 6 bases from J; junction bases left unmatched: 7. The CDR3 nucleotides are TGCGCCAGCAGCTTGACTCGGACAGGGGGACCCAATGAGCAGTTCTTC. It specifies CASSLTRTGGPNEQFF.

The chain uses TRBV20-1 and TRBJ2-3, with D possibly being TRBD1 (6 bases). Between the trimmed V and J ends, which lost 6 bases and 1 base, there was a span of 14 bases. The CDR3 is made up of 14 amino acids. CDR1 DFQATT and CDR2 SNEGSKA come from the germline V gene (reference sequence). The CDR3 loop is CSAPRDTRTDTQYF. Here the CDR3 DNA reads TGCAGTGCCCCCCGGGACACCCGCACAGATACGCAGTATTTT.

This chain uses TRBV7-3 with TRBJ1-2; unclear D gene. With 8 bases removed from V and 8 bases from J, the gap between germline ends came to 12 bases. The V gene's germline CDR1 is SGHTA and CDR2 FQGTGA. This CDR3 contains 11 residues. For the CDR3, the DNA is TGTGCCAGCTATCTCGCGGCCGGCTACACCTTC. This gives the protein CASYLAAGYTF.

This sequence joins TRBV14 and TRBJ2-5; D possibly corresponds to TRBD2 (6 bases). CDR3 length: 14 amino acids. Trimming took off 2 bases at V and 6 bases at J, with 13 bases between the two ends. Germline V gene lookup returns CDR1 SGHDN and CDR2 FVKESK. The CDR3 nucleotides are TGTGCCAGCAGCCAATCTTCAGGGAGGCAGACCCAGTACTTC. It translates to CASSQSSGRQTQYF.

This clonotype was detected only a few times. CDR3 sequence reads: CSASGYRDSGENEQFF. As DNA, the CDR3 is TGCAGTGCTAGTGGATACCGGGACAGCGGGGAAAATGAGCAGTTCTTC. The gene calls are TRBV20-1 and TRBJ2-1, with D possibly being TRBD1 or TRBD2 (7 bases each). From germline, CDR1 is DFQATT and CDR2 SNEGSKA (reference sequence). CDR3 length equals 16 residues. The V and J ends lost 3 bases and 7 bases respectively, with 22 bases between them.

A few counts support this clonotype. The chain couples TRBV2 to TRBJ2-7; 9 bases line up with TRBD1. Per the germline V gene, CDR1 is SNHLY and CDR2 is FYNNEI. This CDR3 contains 14 residues. After removal of 3 bases from V and 3 bases from J, the junction contained 3 bases not matched to a gene. The CDR3 bases are TGTGCCAGCAGTGACGGGACAGGGAACTACGAGCAGTACTTC. The encoded protein is CASSDGTGNYEQYF.

The chain combines TRBV4-3 with TRBJ2-7; D possibly uses TRBD1 or TRBD2 (5 bases each). Germline V gene sequence: CDR1 LGHNA, CDR2 YSLEER. Trimming removed 4 bases at V and 1 base at J, with 14 bases between. The CDR3 is 15 residues long. The CDR3 DNA reads TGCGCCAGCAGCCCCCTAAGAGGGGATTCCTACGAGCAGTACTTC. Amino acids: CASSPLRGDSYEQYF.

The chain joins TRBV7-2 to TRBJ2-3, with TRBD2 as a possible D gene (6 bases). Germline CDR1 SGHTA, CDR2 FQGNSA. The V end lost 5 bases, the J end lost 7 bases, and 16 bases lay between the germline ends. The CDR3 spans 14 residues. The CDR3 coding sequence is TGTGCCAGCAGCGTACGGGAGACACCGAATACGCAGTATTTT. Its translation is CASSVRETPNTQYF.

The chain couples TRBV2 to TRBJ2-5; perhaps D is TRBD1 or TRBD2 (6 bases each). CDR1 is SNHLY and CDR2 is FYNNEI in the germline V gene. V was cut by 8 bases and J by 5 bases, with 15 bases left in between. CDR3 length equals 13 residues. The CDR3 DNA reads TGTGCCAGCCAGAAGGGGGGTTCGGAGACCCAGTACTTC. This sequence encodes CASQKGGSETQYF.